Listed here are 20 T cell receptor beta chains from one sample, sequenced in a study of T cells in Graves' hyperthyroidism and ophthalmopathy. TCR beta CDR3 regions were amplified from RNA. TCR CDR3 regions were first amplified by RT-PCR with HTBI primers. TCRdb called the multiplex PCR reads again in MiXCR, with one record for every CDR3 protein. The table lists approximately 400,000 distinct CDR3 sequences, around 14% of them singletons. The sample consisted of blood. The receptors shown here come from a woman under 30 with Graves' hyperthyroidism.

This clonotype was observed at least ten times. The chain links TRBV7-9 to TRBJ1-2; D uncertain. This CDR3 comprises 14 residues. The V end was cut by 0 bases, the J end by 8 bases, with 13 bases between. In germline, CDR1 is SEHNR, CDR2 FQNEAQ (reference sequence). The chain's CDR3 is CASSLARPGSGYTF. CDR3 bases: TGTGCCAGCAGCTTAGCGCGCCCGGGGTCAGGCTACACCTTC. Full variable domain (outside the CDR3, taken from reference TRBV7-9 and TRBJ1-2): DTGVSQNPRHKITKRGQNVTFRCDPISEHNRLYWYRQTLGQGPEFLTYFQNEAQLEKSRLLSDRFSAERPKGSFSTLEIQRTEQGDSAMYLCASSLARPGSGYTFGSGTRLTVV.

This clonotype has a count of ten or more. The chain has TRBV11-2 and TRBJ2-7; D remains unclear. Germline assignment: CDR1 SGHAT and CDR2 FQNNGV. V lost 2 bases and J lost 0, with 8 bases in between. The CDR3 totals 14 residues. The CDR3 reads CASSLFTYSYEQYF. The CDR3 DNA is TGTGCCAGCAGCTTATTCACGTACTCCTACGAGCAGTACTTC.

V and J are TRBV25-1 and TRBJ2-7; TRBD1 aligns across 8 bases. J was trimmed by 1 base and V by 8 bases; bases with no gene match: 13. Germline V lookup: CDR1 MGHDK, CDR2 SYGVNS. The CDR3 is made up of 16 amino acids. In nucleotides, the CDR3 is TGTGCCAGCCAGGCTCTCCAGGGACAGGATTCCTACGAGCAGTACTTC. This sequence encodes CASQALQGQDSYEQYF.

This clonotype came up many times. This chain joins TRBV15 and TRBJ1-1; D call uncertain. Trimming cost V 4 bases and J 4 bases, with 13 bases left between them. The CDR3 has 14 residues. CDR1 and CDR2 from the germline V gene are LNHNV and YYDKDF (reference sequence). CDR3 sequence: CATSTNEGLTEAFF. The CDR3 DNA sequence: TGTGCCACCAGCACGAACGAGGGCCTCACTGAAGCTTTCTTT. Full variable domain (missing parts from reference TRBV15 and TRBJ1-1): DAMVIQNPRYQVTQFGKPVTLSCSQTLNHNVMYWYQQKSSQAPKLLFHYYDKDFNNEADTPDNFQSRRPNTSFCFLDIRSPGLGDTAMYLCATSTNEGLTEAFFGQGTRLTVV.

There are many counts of this clonotype. V gene TRBV27 combines with J gene TRBJ2-3; TRBD2 matches at 7 bases. With 6 bases clipped from V and 0 bases from J, the junction kept 3 bases outside the gene matches. Germline V gives CDR1 MNHEY, CDR2 SMNVEV (reference sequence). The CDR3 is made up of 14 amino acids. CDR3 amino acids: CASSFGGSTDTQYF. The CDR3 DNA reads as TGTGCCAGCAGCTTCGGGGGGAGCACAGATACGCAGTATTTT.

This clonotype turned up a few times. This may be a read error, as it is one base from a much larger clone. The CDR3: CASSPPGRSHNEQFF. In DNA, the CDR3 is TGTGCCAGCAGCCCCCCGGGACGCTCCCACAATGAGCAGTTCTTC. The J gene is TRBJ2-1, the V gene TRBV11-2, with D perhaps given as TRBD1 or TRBD2 (5 bases each). From germline, CDR1 is SGHAT and CDR2 FQNNGV. This CDR3 contains 15 residues.

This clonotype appeared a few times. Written as DNA, the CDR3 is TGCAGTGCTAGAGCGGAGTCAAAGACCCAGTACTTC. This gives the protein CSARAESKTQYF. V is TRBV20-1 and J is TRBJ2-5; D remains unclear. Trimming removed 1 base at V and 6 bases at J, with 9 bases between. CDR3 length equals 12 residues. From germline, CDR1 is DFQATT and CDR2 SNEGSKA (reference sequence).

This clonotype was observed at least ten times. The rearrangement uses TRBV28 and TRBJ2-2, with a possible D match to TRBD2 (6 bases). Germline-derived CDR1 and CDR2 are MDHEN and SYDVKM. The length of the CDR3 is 16 residues. The ends were cut back, 7 bases at V and 0 bases at J, with 15 bases in the middle. CDR3 amino acids: CASTPLRGTNTGELFF. In nucleotides, the CDR3 is TGTGCCAGCACTCCTCTTCGGGGGACGAACACCGGGGAGCTGTTTTTT.

The chain joins TRBV7-6 to TRBJ1-2; a possible D gene is TRBD1 (6 bases). There are 13 residues in the CDR3. V lost 5 bases and J lost 7, with 14 bases in between. Germline lookup yields CDR1 SGHVS and CDR2 FNYEAQ. CDR3 residues: CASSPNDRTGYTF. The DNA for the CDR3 is TGTGCCAGCAGCCCAAACGACAGGACTGGCTACACCTTC.

The CDR3 loop is CASSLGARETQYF. The CDR3 bases are TGTGCCAGCAGTTTAGGCGCTCGGGAGACCCAGTACTTC. The chain carries TRBV27 and TRBJ2-5; no clear D. CDR1 MNHEY and CDR2 SMNVEV come from the germline V gene (reference sequence). CDR3 size: 13 residues. Trimming shortened V by 2 bases and J by 5 bases, and 9 bases separated the two germline ends.

This clonotype appeared many times. The chain has TRBV10-3 and TRBJ1-1; possible D gene TRBD1, 5 bases. Per germline, CDR1 ENHRY and CDR2 SYGVKD. This CDR3 spans 12 amino acids. Deletions cut 5 bases from V and 8 bases from J, with 12 bases between. Here the CDR3 reads CAISIDRFEAFF. The CDR3 DNA reads TGTGCCATCAGTATAGACAGATTCGAAGCTTTCTTT.

This clonotype has ten or more counts. The chain is built from TRBV24-1 and TRBJ2-7; 8 bases map to TRBD1. The CDR3 is 15 residues long. The V gene end was trimmed by 2 bases and the J gene end by 3 bases; junction bases not matched to a gene: 5. Per germline, CDR1 KGHDR and CDR2 SFDVKD. CDR3 protein: CATSDSRTGSYEQYF. CDR3 nucleotides: TGTGCCACCAGTGATTCCAGGACAGGGAGCTACGAGCAGTACTTC.

For the CDR3, the DNA is TGTGCCAGTGCGGAATTTAGCAATCAGCCCCAGCATTTT. This translates into CASAEFSNQPQHF. The rearrangement joins TRBV19 to TRBJ1-5; D uncertain. Trimming took off 8 bases at V and 0 bases at J, with 8 bases between the two ends. The germline V gene encodes CDR1 LNHDA and CDR2 SQIVND (reference sequence). The length of the CDR3 is 13 residues.

There are a few counts of this clonotype. The rearrangement links TRBV19 to TRBJ2-1; 10 nucleotides line up with TRBD2. V lost 9 bases, J lost 6 bases, and 11 bases stayed unmatched. This CDR3 contains 15 residues. Germline V lookup: CDR1 LNHDA, CDR2 SQIVND (reference sequence). CDR3 sequence: CASGTGTSVFNEQFF. The CDR3 nucleotides read TGTGCCAGCGGGACCGGGACTAGCGTTTTCAATGAGCAGTTCTTC. The full variable domain, its missing parts supplied by reference TRBV19 and TRBJ2-1, is DGGITQSPKYLFRKEGQNVTLSCEQNLNHDAMYWYRQDPGQGLRLIYYSQIVNDFQKGDIAEGYSVSREKKESFPLTVTSAQKNPTAFYLCASGTGTSVFNEQFFGPGTRLTVL.

This rearrangement joins TRBV7-9 to TRBJ1-3, with 9 bases aligning to TRBD1. The ends lost 5 bases at V and 3 bases at J; junction bases unmatched: 8. Germline-derived CDR1 and CDR2 are SEHNR and FQNEAQ (reference sequence). The CDR3 length is 16 residues. Here the CDR3 DNA reads TGTGCCAGCAGCCGGACAGGGGCCCTCTTTGGAAACACCATATATTTT. Translating gives CASSRTGALFGNTIYF.

The chain is built from TRBV6-1 and TRBJ2-7; a possible D gene is TRBD2 (5 bases). V lost 4 bases to trimming and J lost 6 bases, with 16 bases between them. The germline V gene has CDR1 MNHNS and CDR2 SASEGT. The CDR3 spans 14 residues. The CDR3 spells CASSATGRGSEQYF. The CDR3 DNA sequence: TGTGCCAGCAGTGCGACCGGCCGAGGGTCCGAGCAGTACTTC.

This clonotype appeared a single time. The rearrangement uses TRBV29-1 and TRBJ1-4, with D unclear. V was shortened by 3 bases and J by 6 bases, with 8 bases between the two germline ends. CDR1 is SQVTM and CDR2 is ANQGSEA in the germline V gene. This CDR3 has 12 residues. The DNA of the CDR3 is TGCAGCGTTGAGTTCGGGGATGAAAAACTGTTTTTT. It specifies CSVEFGDEKLFF.

Turning to this clonotype: One junction end disagrees with the germline gene, perhaps due to a read error. This chain connects TRBV2 to TRBJ2-1; D could derive from TRBD1 or TRBD2 (5 bases each). Germline V gene lookup returns CDR1 SNHLY and CDR2 FYNNEI. This CDR3 region has 13 residues. The CDR3 DNA sequence: TGTGTCAGCAGTCCTTGGGGGTCGGATGAGCAGTTCTTC. It translates to CVSSPWGSDEQFF.

This clonotype was observed many times. The J gene is TRBJ2-5, the V gene TRBV20-1; 15 nucleotides line up with TRBD2. After removal of 5 bases from V and 5 bases from J, the junction contained 6 bases not matched to a gene. The CDR3 totals 15 residues. Germline lookup yields CDR1 DFQATT and CDR2 SNEGSKA (reference sequence). For the CDR3, the DNA is TGCAGTGCTGGACTAGCGGGAGGGCCTGGGGAGACCCAGTACTTC. This encodes CSAGLAGGPGETQYF.

This clonotype was picked up a small number of times. V gene TRBV5-8 combines with J gene TRBJ1-2; the D is unclear. The germline V and J ends were trimmed by 1 base and 1 base, with 8 bases remaining between them. This CDR3 is built from 14 residues. Germline V gives CDR1 SGHTS, CDR2 YDEGEE. The CDR3 region has the DNA TGTGCCAGCAGCTTGAGTTTGCGTAACTATGGCTACACCTTC. As protein: CASSLSLRNYGYTF.